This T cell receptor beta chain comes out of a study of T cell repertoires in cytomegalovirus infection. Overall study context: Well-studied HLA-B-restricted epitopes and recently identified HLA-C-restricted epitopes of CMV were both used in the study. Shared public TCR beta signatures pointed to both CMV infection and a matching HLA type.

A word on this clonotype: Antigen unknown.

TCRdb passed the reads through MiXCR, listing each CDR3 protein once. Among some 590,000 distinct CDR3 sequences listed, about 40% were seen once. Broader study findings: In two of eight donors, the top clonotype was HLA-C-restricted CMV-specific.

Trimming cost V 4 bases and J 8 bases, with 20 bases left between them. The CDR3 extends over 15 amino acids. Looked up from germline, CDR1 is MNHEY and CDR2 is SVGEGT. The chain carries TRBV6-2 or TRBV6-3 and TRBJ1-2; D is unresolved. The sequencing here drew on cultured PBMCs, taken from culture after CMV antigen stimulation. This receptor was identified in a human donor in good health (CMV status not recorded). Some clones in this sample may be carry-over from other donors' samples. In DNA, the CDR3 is TGTGCCAGCAGTTTTCCGACCCTGGTCCCGTTGGGCTACACCTTC. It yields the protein CASSFPTLVPLGYTF.